This T cell receptor beta chain was captured by sequencing in a study of cytomegalovirus exposure and HLA in healthy donors. Primers for the PCR totalled 60 Vbeta and 13 Jbeta. Clones were read by immunoSEQ multiplex PCR, and TCRdb kept only the in-frame ones, dropping some. The sample contains 85,000 to 130,000 clones, 65% to 80% of which appear only once. There are 19 residues in the CDR3. Germline values: CDR1 ENHRY, CDR2 SYGVKD. With 4 bases clipped from V and 5 bases from J, the junction kept 17 bases outside the gene matches. The sequenced sample consisted of PBMCs. The chain uses TRBV10-3 and TRBJ2-5; 12 bases are a match to TRBD1. The clonotype comes from a woman aged 50 to 65 in good health and CMV-seropositive. DNA for the CDR3: TGTGCCATCAGTGCGGGGACAGGGGGCCTAACTAATCCCCCCGAGACCCAGTACTTC. This codes for CAISAGTGGLTNPPETQYF.